Presented here are 22 T cell receptor beta chains from one specimen sequenced in a study of cytomegalovirus exposure and HLA in healthy donors. Generated by immunoSEQ multiplex PCR, the TCRdb table keeps only in-frame clones and is missing some. The data hold about 260,000 clones, with 90% observed a single time. The sequenced material came from PBMCs. All receptors derive from a woman in her twenties or thirties in good health and CMV-seronegative.

V usage is TRBV4-2 and J usage is TRBJ2-1; 8 bases align to TRBD2. Germline V gene data show CDR1 as LGHNA and CDR2 as YNFKEQ. With 0 bases clipped from V and 6 bases from J, the junction kept 7 bases outside the gene matches. This CDR3 has 16 amino acids. This CDR3 reads CASSQDLLLAVNEQFF. The CDR3 DNA reads as TGTGCCAGCAGCCAAGATCTCTTACTAGCGGTCAATGAGCAGTTCTTC.

The rearrangement joins TRBV11-2 to TRBJ2-3; 7 nucleotides align to TRBD2. V shed 1 base, J shed 8 bases, and the junction held 12 bases outside the gene matches. The CDR3 is made up of 16 amino acids. Germline V gene lookup returns CDR1 SGHAT and CDR2 FQNNGV. The CDR3 protein is CASSLVVASGAGTQYF. The CDR3 coding sequence is TGTGCCAGCAGCTTAGTGGTAGCTAGCGGAGCGGGTACGCAGTATTTT.

The rearrangement uses TRBV9 and TRBJ2-7, with TRBD2 matching over 11 bases. CDR3 size: 17 residues. In germline, CDR1 is SGDLS, CDR2 YYNGEE. V lost 0 bases and J lost 0; bases outside the gene matches: 5. CDR3 sequence reads: CASSVGLAGRSSYEQYF. Here the CDR3 DNA reads TGTGCCAGCAGCGTAGGACTAGCGGGAAGGAGCTCCTACGAGCAGTACTTC.

The chain is built from TRBV9 and TRBJ2-5; D is perhaps TRBD1 (8 bases). V was clipped by 5 bases and J by 3 bases, with 11 bases between them. The germline gives CDR1 SGDLS, CDR2 YYNGEE. The CDR3 has 13 residues. CDR3: CASSTGGEETQYF. The DNA for the CDR3 is TGTGCCAGCAGTACAGGGGGGGAAGAGACCCAGTACTTC.

This chain links TRBV27 with TRBJ2-2; perhaps TRBD2 as D (5 bases). Per germline, CDR1 MNHEY and CDR2 SMNVEV (reference sequence). V lost 4 bases to trimming and J lost 0 bases, with 15 bases between them. There are 17 residues in the CDR3. CDR3 sequence: CASSWSGLASNTGELFF. In nucleotides, the CDR3 is TGTGCCAGCAGTTGGTCTGGACTGGCATCGAACACCGGGGAGCTGTTTTTT.

The rearrangement uses TRBV4-3 and TRBJ2-1, with D possibly TRBD2 on 7 matching bases. CDR1 is LGHNA and CDR2 is YSLEER in the germline V gene. The CDR3 consists of 15 residues. V was clipped by 4 bases and J by 5 bases, with 15 bases between them. The DNA of the CDR3 is TGCGCCAGCAGCCGTGGGGGGGCCGGGCACAATGAGCAGTTCTTC. Translation gives CASSRGGAGHNEQFF.

This chain connects TRBV6-4 to TRBJ2-1; D is unresolved. V was cut by 0 bases and J by 5 bases, with 5 bases left in between. CDR1 is MRHNA and CDR2 is SNTAGT in the germline V gene. The CDR3 runs to 13 residues. The CDR3 region has the DNA TGTGCCAGCAGTGACTCAGATGACAATGAGCAGTTCTTC. Translating it yields CASSDSDDNEQFF.

This clone showed up just once. Here the CDR3 reads CASSLLAGPNPYEQYF. DNA of the CDR3: TGTGCCAGCAGCCTACTAGCGGGGCCGAATCCTTACGAGCAGTACTTC. The chain employs TRBV11-1 and TRBJ2-7; 10 positions match TRBD2. The J segment lost 4 bases and the V segment lost 5 bases, leaving 11 bases of the junction unmatched. The germline V gene encodes CDR1 SGHAT and CDR2 FQDESV (reference sequence). This CDR3 has 16 amino acids. The complete variable domain, with remaining parts taken from reference TRBV11-1 and TRBJ2-7, reads EAEVAQSPRYKITEKSQAVAFWCDPISGHATLYWYRQILGQGPELLVQFQDESVVDDSQLPKDRFSAERLKGVDSTLKIQPAELGDSAMYLCASSLLAGPNPYEQYFGPGTRLTVT.

In this sample, this clone turned up a few times. The chain has TRBV5-6 and TRBJ2-7; D unclear. Germline CDR1 SGHDT, CDR2 YYEEEE. This CDR3 comprises 13 residues. Trimming pared 3 bases from V and 1 base from J, leaving 8 bases between. For the CDR3, the DNA is TGTGCCAGCAGCTATGATGGATCCTACGAGCAGTACTTC. This codes for CASSYDGSYEQYF.

The rearrangement links TRBV7-6 to TRBJ2-3; 7 bases are shared with TRBD2. This CDR3 comprises 16 residues. Germline assignment: CDR1 SGHVS and CDR2 FNYEAQ. Trimming cost V 2 bases and J 1 base; bases outside gene matches: 6. In DNA form, the CDR3 reads TGTGCCAGCAGCTTATCTTACGCGGGGGGCACAGATACGCAGTATTTT. It translates to CASSLSYAGGTDTQYF.

This chain uses TRBV6-5 with TRBJ2-3; D is possibly TRBD2 (6 bases). This CDR3 contains 13 residues. Germline CDR1 is MNHEY and CDR2 is SVGAGI. V shed 5 bases and J shed 3 bases, with 9 bases lying between them. The CDR3 DNA reads TGTGCCAGCAGTCGGGACTCGACAGATACGCAGTATTTT. Protein product: CASSRDSTDTQYF.

The chain uses TRBV29-1 and TRBJ2-7; D perhaps matches TRBD2 (6 bases). The CDR3 length is 15 residues. Germline CDR1 SQVTM, CDR2 ANQGSEA. V was pared by 5 bases and J by 7 bases, with 24 bases between. CDR3: CSVRSSTSRAGEQYF. DNA for the CDR3: TGCAGCGTTAGAAGCTCGACTAGTCGGGCGGGTGAGCAGTACTTC.

This chain uses TRBV4-3 with TRBJ1-4; D perhaps matches TRBD1 (5 bases). The CDR3 spans 17 residues. Germline V gene lookup returns CDR1 LGHNA and CDR2 YSLEER. V was trimmed by 0 bases and J by 7 bases, leaving 18 bases between them. The DNA for the CDR3 is TGCGCCAGCAGCCAAGATTCGGGAGGGTCGAGGGGTGAAAAACTGTTTTTT. Protein sequence: CASSQDSGGSRGEKLFF.

The chain is built from TRBV14 and TRBJ2-1; D is tentatively TRBD1 or TRBD2 (5 bases each). The germline V and J ends were trimmed by 0 bases and 6 bases, with 9 bases remaining between them. The germline CDR1 and CDR2 sequences are SGHDN and FVKESK. The CDR3 runs 14 residues. In DNA, the CDR3 is TGTGCCAGCAGCCAAGAGGGGACCCGCAATGAGCAGTTCTTC. This codes for CASSQEGTRNEQFF.

The chain is built from TRBV29-1 and TRBJ2-2; D is possibly TRBD2 (6 bases). The CDR3 contains 13 residues. From germline, CDR1 is SQVTM and CDR2 ANQGSEA. V lost 4 bases to trimming and J lost 4 bases, with 10 bases between them. CDR3 sequence: CSVGRAGTGELFF. In nucleotides, the CDR3 is TGCAGCGTTGGGAGGGCGGGCACCGGGGAGCTGTTTTTT.

The chain joins TRBV6-5 to TRBJ2-5; D possibly corresponds to TRBD1 (5 bases). The CDR3 spans 16 residues. The V and J ends lost 0 bases and 2 bases respectively, with 13 bases between them. Looked up from germline, CDR1 is MNHEY and CDR2 is SVGAGI. CDR3 coding DNA: TGTGCCAGCAGTTACTCGAGGACAAGGTTGCAAGAGACCCAGTACTTC. This translates into CASSYSRTRLQETQYF.

This sequence joins TRBV2 and TRBJ2-3, with TRBD1 matching over 9 bases. This CDR3 is 17 amino acids long. Per the germline V gene, CDR1 is SNHLY and CDR2 is FYNNEI. V trimming: 4 bases; J trimming: 1 base; junction bases outside the gene matches: 9. The CDR3 reads CASSGGQGGLGTDTQYF. In DNA, the CDR3 is TGTGCCAGCAGTGGGGGACAGGGCGGACTGGGCACAGATACGCAGTATTTT.

The J gene is TRBJ2-5, the V gene TRBV5-1, with D maybe TRBD1 (5 bases). V was shortened by 0 bases and J by 3 bases, with 12 bases between the two germline ends. Germline CDR1 SGHRS, CDR2 YFSETQ. The CDR3 consists of 15 residues. The CDR3 region is CASSLGEYRKETQYF. CDR3 nucleotide sequence: TGCGCCAGCAGCTTGGGAGAGTACAGGAAAGAGACCCAGTACTTC.

The chain couples TRBV28 to TRBJ2-3; TRBD2 matches 7 bases. CDR1 and CDR2 (germline): MDHEN, SYDVKM. This CDR3 contains 14 residues. V gave up 5 bases and J gave up 6 bases; unmatched junction bases: 8. The CDR3 bases are TGTGCCAGCAGTCCTACTAGCGCCCTCGATACGCAGTATTTT. Translated, it gives CASSPTSALDTQYF. Combining the CDR3 with reference TRBV28 and TRBJ2-3 gives the whole variable domain DVKVTQSSRYLVKRTGEKVFLECVQDMDHENMFWYRQDPGLGLRLIYFSYDVKMKEKGDIPEGYSVSREKKERFSLILESASTNQTSMYLCASSPTSALDTQYFGPGTRLTVL.

This chain joins TRBV7-3 and TRBJ2-3; TRBD1 might be the D (5 bases). The germline CDR1 and CDR2 sequences are SGHTA and FQGTGA. Trimming took off 3 bases at V and 1 base at J, with 8 bases between the two ends. The length of the CDR3 is 14 residues. The CDR3 DNA reads TGTGCCAGCAGCTTGGAACAGGGCACAGATACGCAGTATTTT. It translates to CASSLEQGTDTQYF.

This rearrangement joins TRBV19 to TRBJ2-1; 8 positions agree with TRBD1. Germline CDR1 is LNHDA and CDR2 is SQIVND (reference sequence). The CDR3 length is 17 residues. The V gene end was trimmed by 8 bases and the J gene end by 3 bases; junction bases not matched to a gene: 15. CDR3 sequence (DNA): TGTGCCAGTGACACCCATCGTGGAGACAGGGGCTACAATGAGCAGTTCTTC. Amino acids: CASDTHRGDRGYNEQFF.

The genes are TRBV9 and TRBJ2-7; TRBD1 matches at 7 bases. The germline V gene has CDR1 SGDLS and CDR2 YYNGEE. The V and J ends lost 0 bases and 3 bases, in that order; junction bases with no gene match: 9. CDR3 length equals 16 residues. The CDR3 nucleotides are TGTGCCAGCAGCGTAGGGCTGGGACAGAGCAACTACGAGCAGTACTTC. Encoded protein: CASSVGLGQSNYEQYF.